A selection of T cell receptor beta chains follows, all from one sample in a study of OX40 agonist ivuxolimab in advanced cancers. Assay used: immunoSEQ multiplex PCR; TCRdb lists only in-frame clones, some missing. The sample consists of some 40,000 clones, around 84% of them appearing once. This material consisted of CD4+ or CD8+ T cells sorted from blood, taken in a trial of the OX40 agonist ivuxolimab. These receptors came from an adult with an advanced solid tumor such as melanoma, head and neck, liver or kidney cancer. Each CDR3 is given with its conserved first and last residue. D genes are given only for firm matches. Where a row states a size, it is once, few, many or the class of an expanded clone; other rows omit it.

>TRBJ2-2|TRBD2|TRBV6-5|.|13
CASSRGVTGELFF
TGTGCCAGCAGCCGGGGGGTTACCGGGGAGCTGTTTTTT
>TRBJ1-1|.|TRBV9|once|13
CASTPPGDTEAFF
TGTGCCAGCACCCCCCCGGGGGACACTGAAGCTTTCTTT
>TRBJ1-1|.|TRBV7-3|.|15
CASSLNPGGSTEAFF
TGTGCCAGCAGCTTAAATCCGGGCGGTTCAACTGAAGCTTTCTTT
>TRBJ2-3|.|TRBV6-1|.|17
CASSEGPGDHSTDTQYF
TGTGCCAGCAGTGAAGGCCCAGGGGATCATTCCACAGATACGCAGTATTTT
>TRBJ1-5|.|TRBV19|.|12
CASSYSNQPQHF
TGTGCCAGTTCCTATAGCAATCAGCCCCAGCATTTT
>TRBJ2-7|.|TRBV4-1|.|13
CVSSSGARYEQYF
TGCGTCAGCAGTTCCGGAGCCCGCTACGAGCAGTACTTC
>TRBJ1-2|.|TRBV29-1|.|14
CSVEQDNRPYGYTF
TGCAGCGTTGAACAGGACAACCGCCCCTATGGCTACACCTTC
>TRBJ1-1|.|TRBV29-1|.|14
CSVNTGSPNTEAFF
TGCAGCGTTAATACAGGGTCCCCGAACACTGAAGCTTTCTTT
>TRBJ2-7|.|TRBV15|.|16
CATSRDRAGATYEQYF
TGTGCCACCAGCAGAGATCGGGCAGGGGCTACCTACGAGCAGTACTTC
>TRBJ1-5|.|TRBV27|.|13
CASSWRVNQPQHF
TGTGCCAGCAGTTGGCGAGTTAATCAGCCCCAGCATTTT
>TRBJ2-2|.|TRBV30|.|17
CAWSVGSLAPNTGELFF
TGTGCCTGGAGTGTAGGGTCTCTCGCTCCGAACACCGGGGAGCTGTTTTTT
>TRBJ1-5|.|TRBV19|.|10
CASNREPQHF
TGTGCCAGTAACCGCGAGCCCCAGCATTTT
>TRBJ2-7|.|TRBV7-9|few|13
CASSWVQGREQYF
TGTGCCAGCAGCTGGGTACAGGGTCGCGAGCAGTACTTC
>TRBJ1-2|TRBD1|TRBV6-6|.|13
CASSPGQLNGYTF
TGTGCCAGCAGTCCGGGACAGTTAAATGGCTACACCTTC
>TRBJ1-1|.|TRBV20-1|.|11
CSAGGSVEAFF
TGCAGTGCTGGGGGGTCAGTCGAAGCTTTCTTT
>TRBJ1-2|.|TRBV7-9|once|14
CASSFIPDYYGYTF
TGTGCCAGCAGCTTTATCCCAGATTACTATGGCTACACCTTC
>TRBJ1-2|.|TRBV6-6|.|15
CASSYGAGSNYGYTF
TGTGCCAGCAGTTACGGGGCAGGGTCAAACTATGGCTACACCTTC
>TRBJ2-1|.|TRBV30|.|15
CAWSGRLWGRDEQFF
TGTGCCTGGAGTGGTCGACTATGGGGCAGGGACGAGCAGTTCTTC
>TRBJ1-1|.|TRBV19|.|14
CASSIVLPRAEAFF
TGTGCCAGTAGTATAGTCCTCCCCAGAGCTGAAGCTTTCTTT
>TRBJ2-7|.|TRBV7-2|.|15
CASSLDTGVHYEQYF
TGTGCCAGCAGCTTAGACACAGGAGTTCACTACGAGCAGTACTTC
>TRBJ2-7|.|TRBV5-4|.|15
CASSFRVTRVDEQYF
TGTGCCAGCAGCTTCCGAGTAACGAGGGTTGACGAGCAGTACTTC
>TRBJ2-3|.|TRBV4-3|once|16
CASSQDGGPSTDTQYF
TGCGCCAGCAGCCAAGATGGGGGGCCGAGCACAGATACGCAGTATTTT
>TRBJ2-2|TRBD2|TRBV7-3|.|16
CASSSTGLAGIGELFF
TGTGCCAGCAGCTCAACTGGACTAGCGGGGATCGGGGAGCTGTTTTTT
>TRBJ1-6|.|TRBV4-3|few|15
CASSQGNWDNSPLHF
TGCGCCAGCAGCCAAGGGAATTGGGATAATTCACCCCTCCACTTT
>TRBJ1-1|.|TRBV7-9|.|13
CASSLTVNTEAFF
TGTGCCAGCAGCCTCACAGTGAACACTGAAGCTTTCTTT
>TRBJ1-5|.|TRBV5-5|.|14
CASSYPGGNQPQHF
TGTGCCAGCAGCTACCCGGGGGGCAATCAGCCCCAGCATTTT
>TRBJ1-5|.|TRBV7-2|.|16
CASSLVSGYGNQPQHF
TGTGCCAGCAGCTTAGTAAGCGGGTACGGCAATCAGCCCCAGCATTTT